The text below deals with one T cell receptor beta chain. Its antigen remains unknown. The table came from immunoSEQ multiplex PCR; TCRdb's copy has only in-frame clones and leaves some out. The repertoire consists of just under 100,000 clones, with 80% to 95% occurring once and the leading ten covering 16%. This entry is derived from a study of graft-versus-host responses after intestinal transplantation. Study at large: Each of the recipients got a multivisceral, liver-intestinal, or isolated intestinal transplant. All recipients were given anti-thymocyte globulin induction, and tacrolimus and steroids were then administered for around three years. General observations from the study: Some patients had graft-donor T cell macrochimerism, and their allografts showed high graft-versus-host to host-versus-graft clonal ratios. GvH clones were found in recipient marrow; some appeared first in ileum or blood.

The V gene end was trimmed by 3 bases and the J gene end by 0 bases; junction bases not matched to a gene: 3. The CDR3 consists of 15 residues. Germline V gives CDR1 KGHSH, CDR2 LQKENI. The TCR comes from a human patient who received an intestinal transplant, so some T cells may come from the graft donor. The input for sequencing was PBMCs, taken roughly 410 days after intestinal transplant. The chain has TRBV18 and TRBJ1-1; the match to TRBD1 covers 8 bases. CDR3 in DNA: TGTGCCAGCTCACCCATACAGGGGGTGAACACTGAAGCTTTCTTT. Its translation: CASSPIQGVNTEAFF.